A selection of T cell receptor beta chains follows, all from one sample in a study of cytomegalovirus exposure and HLA in healthy donors. Assay used: immunoSEQ multiplex PCR; TCRdb lists only in-frame clones, some missing. In the table there are around 99,000 clones, about 85% of which are singletons. Specimen: PBMCs. These TCRs come from a man in his thirties or forties in good health and CMV-seronegative. The CDR3 runs from the conserved cysteine through the conserved F or W. A D gene is named only where the DNA matches it firmly. Clone sizes are given selectively: once, few, many, or a class where the clone is expanded.

.	.	TRBV6-1	TRBJ2-6	CASSERDSGANVLTF	TGTGCCAGCAGTGAAAGAGACTCTGGGGCCAACGTCCTGACTTTC
.	.	TRBV4-1	TRBJ2-4	CASSQGFLAKNIQYF	TGCGCCAGCAGCCAGGGCTTTCTAGCCAAAAACATTCAGTACTTC
TRBD2	.	TRBV2	TRBJ2-7	CASRKERGAYEQYF	TGTGCCAGCAGGAAGGAGCGGGGAGCCTACGAGCAGTACTTC
TRBD2	.	TRBV6-5	TRBJ2-7	CASSYSAGRVYEQYF	TGTGCCAGCAGTTACTCAGCGGGACGTGTGTACGAGCAGTACTTC
TRBD1	.	TRBV7-9	TRBJ2-7	CASSLARQGEYEQYF	TGTGCCAGCAGCTTAGCAAGACAGGGAGAATACGAGCAGTACTTC
.	few	TRBV6-5	TRBJ2-1	CASSISDNYNEQFF	TGTGCCAGCTCCATCAGTGACAACTACAATGAGCAGTTCTTC
.	.	TRBV29-1	TRBJ1-4	CSGGTGREKLFF	TGCAGCGGCGGGACTGGGCGGGAAAAACTGTTTTTT
TRBD1	.	TRBV18	TRBJ1-5	CASSRDRGGNQPQHF	TGTGCCAGCTCACGAGACAGGGGTGGCAATCAGCCCCAGCATTTT
TRBD1	.	TRBV13	TRBJ2-7	CASSPTGTGKTYEQYF	TGTGCCAGCAGCCCTACCGGGACAGGGAAGACCTACGAGCAGTACTTC
TRBD2	.	TRBV2	TRBJ2-3	CATYKRDSSTDTQYF	TGTGCCACTTACAAGCGGGACTCTAGCACAGATACGCAGTATTTT
TRBD2	.	TRBV4-2	TRBJ2-1	CASSPRPPGLAGEQFF	TGTGCCAGCAGCCCCCGCCCCCCAGGACTAGCGGGTGAGCAGTTCTTC
.	few	TRBV5-4	TRBJ1-1	CASSLIGGMQAFF	TGTGCCAGCAGCTTGATCGGGGGAATGCAGGCTTTCTTT
.	few	TRBV6-5	TRBJ2-3	CASSRQTVSTDTQYF	TGTGCCAGCAGTCGCCAAACTGTGAGCACAGATACGCAGTATTTT
.	.	TRBV7-4	TRBJ2-7	CASSFTWGPEQYF	TGTGCCAGCAGCTTCACCTGGGGGCCCGAGCAGTACTTC
TRBD2	.	TRBV6-1	TRBJ2-1	CASRMGGGSYNEQFF	TGTGCCAGCAGAATGGGGGGGGGTTCCTACAATGAGCAGTTCTTC
.	.	TRBV5-1	TRBJ1-2	CASSLDFGVGLYTF	TGCGCCAGCAGCTTGGACTTTGGAGTGGGGCTCTACACCTTC
TRBD2	.	TRBV9	TRBJ2-7	CASSVQAGVGEQYF	TGTGCCAGCAGCGTACAAGCGGGAGTAGGGGAGCAGTACTTC
.	.	TRBV30	TRBJ1-1	CAWSVGGTEAFF	TGTGCCTGGAGTGTGGGGGGGACTGAAGCTTTCTTT
.	.	TRBV7-7	TRBJ2-3	CALGSGSTDTQYF	TGTGCCCTGGGCAGCGGAAGCACAGATACGCAGTATTTT
TRBD2	few	TRBV6-1	TRBJ2-7	CASGRLAEGSYEQYF	TGTGCCAGCGGCCGACTAGCGGAGGGCTCCTACGAGCAGTACTTC
TRBD1	.	TRBV20-1	TRBJ1-1	CSARQGALAFF	TGCAGTGCTAGGCAGGGGGCCTTAGCTTTCTTT
.	.	TRBV6-4	TRBJ2-3	CASSEKTGTDTQYF	TGTGCCAGCAGTGAAAAGACTGGCACAGATACGCAGTATTTT
.	.	TRBV13	TRBJ1-1	CASSLGRAGTEAFF	TGTGCCAGCAGCTTAGGACGTGCGGGCACTGAAGCTTTCTTT
.	.	TRBV5-4	TRBJ1-4	CASSLQKEKLFF	TGTGCCAGCAGCTTACAAAAGGAAAAACTGTTTTTT
.	.	TRBV2	TRBJ1-2	CASSEWRGRDGYTF	TGTGCCAGCAGTGAATGGAGAGGGAGGGATGGCTACACCTTC